A single sample is the source of the 16 T cell receptor beta chains below, sequenced in a study of control samples from healthy donors and cancer patients. Clones were read by immunoSEQ multiplex PCR, and TCRdb kept only the in-frame ones, dropping some. The data hold about 77,000 clones, with roughly 92% observed a single time. The specimen sequenced was blood. These receptor sequences come from a woman aged 60-70 years in good health.

This clone showed up just once. The V call is TRBV21-1, the J call TRBJ2-2; the DNA was not used to check the table's D call, TRBD2. TRBV21-1 is labeled a pseudogene. The CDR3 spans 17 residues. CDR3 sequence reads: CASFVAGGGRNTGELFF. The CDR3 nucleotides read TGTGCCAGCTTCGTAGCGGGAGGGGGTAGGAACACCGGGGAGCTGTTTTTT.

The chain recombines TRBV7-2 with TRBJ2-3, with 8 bases that match TRBD2. From germline, CDR1 is SGHTA and CDR2 FQGNSA. J lost 0 bases, V lost 0 bases, and 2 bases had no gene match. The CDR3 consists of 16 residues. CDR3 DNA sequence: TGTGCCAGCAGCTTAGCTAGCGGGGCTAGCACAGATACGCAGTATTTT. Its protein product is CASSLASGASTDTQYF. Using reference TRBV7-2 and TRBJ2-3 for the parts outside the CDR3, the full variable domain is GAGVSQSPSNKVTEKGKDVELRCDPISGHTALYWYRQSLGQGLEFLIYFQGNSAPDKSGLPSDRFSAERTGGSVSTLTIQRTQQEDSAVYLCASSLASGASTDTQYFGPGTRLTVL.

The V call is TRBV6-5, the J call TRBJ1-5, with D hard to call. V was pared by 7 bases and J by 0 bases, with 4 bases between. Looked up from germline, CDR1 is MNHEY and CDR2 is SVGAGI. CDR3 length equals 12 residues. The CDR3 DNA reads as TGTGCCAGCACCGATAGCAATCAGCCCCAGCATTTT. As protein: CASTDSNQPQHF.

V usage is TRBV5-6 and J usage is TRBJ2-3; 14 bases line up with TRBD2. The germline V gene has CDR1 SGHDT and CDR2 YYEEEE. This CDR3 has 19 amino acids. V shed 0 bases, J shed 0 bases, and the junction held 6 bases outside the gene matches. The chain's CDR3 is CASSLVGLAGGPSTDTQYF. For the CDR3, the DNA is TGTGCCAGCAGCTTGGTAGGACTAGCGGGGGGACCTAGCACAGATACGCAGTATTTT.

The V gene is TRBV15, the J gene TRBJ2-3, with D unresolved. The CDR3 contains 17 residues. V lost 2 bases and J lost 0, with 15 bases in between. CDR1 is LNHNV and CDR2 is YYDKDF in the germline V gene (reference sequence). The CDR3 protein is CATSRFPGTPSTDTQYF. DNA of the CDR3: TGTGCCACCAGCAGATTTCCGGGCACCCCCAGCACAGATACGCAGTATTTT.

The rearrangement links TRBV28 to TRBJ2-7; 7 bases are a match to TRBD1. Germline V gene lookup returns CDR1 MDHEN and CDR2 SYDVKM. This CDR3 has 13 residues. V dropped 5 bases and J dropped 1; count of bases not matched to a gene: 2. In DNA, the CDR3 is TGTGCCAGCAGTAGGGGACAGTCCTACGAGCAGTACTTC. This encodes CASSRGQSYEQYF.

The V gene is TRBV10-3, the J gene TRBJ2-1; 9 nucleotides line up with TRBD2. This CDR3 spans 17 amino acids. The germline V gene has CDR1 ENHRY and CDR2 SYGVKD. V shed 4 bases and J 1 base; nucleotides not matched to a gene: 8. The CDR3 is CAISGFPTSGSYNEQFF. DNA for the CDR3: TGTGCCATCAGTGGATTTCCGACTAGCGGTTCCTACAATGAGCAGTTCTTC.

The chain uses TRBV3-1 (or the pseudogene TRBV3-2) and TRBJ2-2; TRBD2 matches 7 bases. V lost 2 bases to trimming and J lost 8 bases; unmatched junction nucleotides: 8. This CDR3 has 15 amino acids. Germline lookup yields CDR1 LGHDT and CDR2 YNNKEL (reference sequence). Written as DNA, the CDR3 is TGTGCCAGCAGCCAAAATTTCGGCGGGAGAGGGGAGCTGTTTTTT. Residues: CASSQNFGGRGELFF.

The V gene is TRBV2, the J gene TRBJ2-7, with 8 bases that match TRBD2. The CDR3 consists of 14 residues. The V gene's germline CDR1 is SNHLY and CDR2 FYNNEI. The V gene end was trimmed by 7 bases and the J gene end by 1 base; junction bases not matched to a gene: 6. CDR3 in amino acids: CASTRLAGSYEQYF. In DNA, the CDR3 is TGTGCCAGCACTCGGCTAGCGGGTTCCTACGAGCAGTACTTC.

The chain couples TRBV9 to TRBJ2-1; tentative D call: TRBD2 (5 bases). The germline V gene encodes CDR1 SGDLS and CDR2 YYNGEE. This CDR3 has 16 residues. Trimming took off 0 bases at V and 9 bases at J, with 19 bases between the two ends. DNA of the CDR3: TGTGCCAGCAGCGTAGCTCTTAGGGAGCCACCCACTGAGCAGTTCTTC. This gives the protein CASSVALREPPTEQFF. Together with reference TRBV9 and TRBJ2-1, the CDR3 gives the full variable domain: DSGVTQTPKHLITATGQRVTLRCSPRSGDLSVYWYQQSLDQGLQFLIQYYNGEERAKGNILERFSAQQFPDLHSELNLSSLELGDSALYFCASSVALREPPTEQFFGPGTRLTVL.

V is TRBV30 and J is TRBJ1-3; D is perhaps TRBD1 (5 bases). Germline assignment: CDR1 GTSNPN and CDR2 SVGIG (reference sequence). Trimming pared 1 base from V and 3 bases from J, leaving 10 bases between. This CDR3 is 14 amino acids long. Written as DNA, the CDR3 is TGTGCCTGGAGTGGGGGGATAGGTGGAAACACCATATATTTT. Its translation is CAWSGGIGGNTIYF. Full variable domain (missing parts from reference TRBV30 and TRBJ1-3): SQTIHQWPATLVQPVGSPLSLECTVEGTSNPNLYWYRQAAGRGLQLLFYSVGIGQISSEVPQNLSASRPQDRQFILSSKKLLLSDSGFYLCAWSGGIGGNTIYFGEGSWLTVV.

This clone was detected once. The V and J genes are TRBV30 and TRBJ1-1; D is uncertain. CDR1 and CDR2 from the germline V gene are GTSNPN and SVGIG (reference sequence). CDR3 length: 14 residues. Between the trimmed V and J ends, which lost 5 bases and 0 bases, there was a span of 13 bases. In DNA form, the CDR3 reads TGTGCCTGGGGAAAGAGCGCCATGAACACTGAAGCTTTCTTT. Encoded protein: CAWGKSAMNTEAFF.

This chain joins TRBV4-2 and TRBJ2-1; D not resolved. Deletions cut 4 bases from V and 4 bases from J, with 14 bases between. There are 15 residues in the CDR3. Germline CDR1 LGHNA, CDR2 YNFKEQ. CDR3 nucleotide sequence: TGTGCCAGCAGCCCTACCGTACTGAGTTACAATGAGCAGTTCTTC. As protein: CASSPTVLSYNEQFF.

The chain has TRBV27 and TRBJ2-6, with D uncertain. The CDR3 consists of 14 residues. V lost 2 bases to trimming and J lost 4 bases, with 6 bases between them. Per germline, CDR1 MNHEY and CDR2 SMNVEV (reference sequence). CDR3 nucleotides: TGTGCCAGCAGTTTAAGTCCCGGGGCCAACGTCCTGACTTTC. Translating it yields CASSLSPGANVLTF. The full variable domain, completed using reference TRBV27 and TRBJ2-6, is EAQVTQNPRYLITVTGKKLTVTCSQNMNHEYMSWYRQDPGLGLRQIYYSMNVEVTDKGDVPEGYKVSRKEKRNFPLILESPSPNQTSLYFCASSLSPGANVLTFGAGSRLTVL.

This chain links TRBV15 with TRBJ2-7; D remains unclear. With 5 bases removed from V and 3 bases from J, the gap between germline ends came to 14 bases. Germline CDR1 and CDR2: LNHNV and YYDKDF (reference sequence). The CDR3 has 14 residues. CDR3 loop: CATSPPGPLYEQYF. CDR3 nucleotide sequence: TGTGCCACCAGCCCCCCCGGCCCCCTCTACGAGCAGTACTTC.

The chain employs TRBV3-1 (or the pseudogene TRBV3-2) and TRBJ2-5; the match to TRBD2 covers 9 bases. The CDR3 spans 16 residues. CDR1 and CDR2 (germline): LGHDT, YNNKEL (reference sequence). J lost 5 bases, V lost 0 bases, and 7 bases had no gene match. The CDR3 here is CASSQDPSGAGETQYF. CDR3 nucleotides: TGTGCCAGCAGCCAAGACCCTAGCGGGGCCGGGGAGACCCAGTACTTC.